The present TCR beta chain was sequenced within a study of CD8 T cells in ankylosing spondylitis. Overall study findings and caveats: Disease-linked clones reportedly concentrated significantly in matched ankylosing spondylitis synovial fluid. Prior work had noted some motif variants in reactive arthritis blood and synovial fluid. What appeared characteristic of ankylosing spondylitis blood was a TCR beta motif of several highly homologous variants.

Details on this clonotype: Antigen specificity is unknown.

The V gene's germline CDR1 is SGHRS and CDR2 YFSETQ. This CDR3 has 16 amino acids. V was clipped by 0 bases and J by 1 base, with 8 bases between them. As the method for making TCR beta libraries, quantitative 5'-RACE with molecular barcodes was used. TCRdb ran MiXCR on the 5' RACE reads and lists one entry per CDR3 protein. This table has some 450,000 distinct CDR3 sequences, 17% appearing once. J is TRBJ1-6 and V is TRBV5-1; the D is unclear. The sample comprised blood, either unsorted or a sorted T cell fraction (not recorded which). This TCR was sampled from a male donor with ankylosing spondylitis. The CDR3 DNA follows: TGCGCCAGCAGCTTGGGGTCACTGTCCTATAATTCACCCCTCCACTTT. It yields the protein CASSLGSLSYNSPLHF.